This TCR beta chain stems from a study of T cell changes during pregnancy in multiple sclerosis. V lost 3 bases and J 0 bases, leaving 12 bases between the germline ends. CDR3 length equals 17 residues. Germline CDR1 and CDR2: LNHNV and YYDKDF (reference sequence). Profiled with immunoSEQ multiplex PCR; TCRdb holds only in-frame clones, not every one. The table lists tens of thousands of clones, about 88% of them singletons. This clone was counted a few times. The gene calls are TRBV15 and TRBJ2-6; D possibly corresponds to TRBD1 (6 bases). This receptor was identified in a female donor in good health, enrolled as a control in a pregnancy study. This material consisted of peripheral blood, taken in the third trimester of pregnancy. Here the CDR3 reads CATSRQPGASGANVLTF. CDR3 DNA sequence: TGTGCCACCAGCAGGCAACCAGGGGCCTCTGGGGCCAACGTCCTGACTTTC.